This TCR beta chain was identified in a study of identifying expanded T cells in peripheral blood. Study findings and constraints: Clone count variance between two-week samples rose with total template count. Roughly 1.1 clones differed between technical replicates, versus about 15 and 19 over time.

Libraries were prepared by immunoSEQ multiplex PCR; TCRdb keeps only in-frame clonotypes and omits some of them. This table has about 85,000 clones, around 89% appearing once. CDR3 length: 13 residues. From germline, CDR1 is SGHAT and CDR2 FQNNGV. J lost 5 bases, V lost 2 bases, and 1 base had no gene match. No infections or other immune events were documented during collection. On this clone: Its antigen is not known.

The TCR comes from a person aged 18-70 years in good health. Sequencing was done on a sample of blood. V and J are TRBV11-2 and TRBJ1-1, with 8 bases aligning to TRBD1. CDR3 nucleotides: TGTGCCAGCAGCTTACGACAGGGGACTGAAGCTTTCTTT. Its translation: CASSLRQGTEAFF.